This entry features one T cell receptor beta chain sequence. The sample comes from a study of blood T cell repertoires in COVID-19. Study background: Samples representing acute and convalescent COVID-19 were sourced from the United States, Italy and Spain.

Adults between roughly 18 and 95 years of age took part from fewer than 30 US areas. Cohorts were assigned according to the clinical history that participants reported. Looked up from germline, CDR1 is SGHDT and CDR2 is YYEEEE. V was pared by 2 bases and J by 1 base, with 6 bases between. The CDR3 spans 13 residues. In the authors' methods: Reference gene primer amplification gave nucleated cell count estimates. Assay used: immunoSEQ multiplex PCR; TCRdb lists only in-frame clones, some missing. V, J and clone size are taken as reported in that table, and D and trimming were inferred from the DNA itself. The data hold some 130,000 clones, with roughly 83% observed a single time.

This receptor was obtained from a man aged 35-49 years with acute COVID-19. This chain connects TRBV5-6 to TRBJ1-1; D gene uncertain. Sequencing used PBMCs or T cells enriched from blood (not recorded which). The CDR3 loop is CASSLFRNTEAFF. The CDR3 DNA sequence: TGTGCCAGCAGCTTATTCAGGAACACTGAAGCTTTCTTT.